This TCR beta chain was identified during a study of cytomegalovirus exposure and HLA in healthy donors. Comment on this clone: Other DNA sequences from this sample encode an identical CDR3 as well.

Primers included in the PCR were 60 Vbeta and 13 Jbeta primers. Measured with immunoSEQ multiplex PCR; TCRdb has only the in-frame clones, and not every one. The sample consists of about 170,000 clones, roughly three quarters of them appearing once. This clonotype was sampled from a woman in her fifties or sixties in good health and CMV-seropositive. The sequencing input was PBMCs.

CDR3 residues: CASSPWLQGNTEAFF. DNA of the CDR3: TGTGCCAGCTCACCATGGCTCCAGGGGAACACTGAAGCTTTCTTT. The rearrangement joins TRBV18 to TRBJ1-1; the D gene is possibly TRBD1 (5 bases). Trimming removed 2 bases at V and 1 base at J, with 11 bases between. Germline V gene sequence: CDR1 KGHSH, CDR2 LQKENI. CDR3 length: 15 amino acids. Based on the CDR3 plus reference TRBV18 and TRBJ1-1, the full variable domain is NAGVMQNPRHLVRRRGQEARLRCSPMKGHSHVYWYRQLPEEGLKFMVYLQKENIIDESGMPKERFSAEFPKEGPSILRIQQVVRGDSAAYFCASSPWLQGNTEAFFGQGTRLTVV.